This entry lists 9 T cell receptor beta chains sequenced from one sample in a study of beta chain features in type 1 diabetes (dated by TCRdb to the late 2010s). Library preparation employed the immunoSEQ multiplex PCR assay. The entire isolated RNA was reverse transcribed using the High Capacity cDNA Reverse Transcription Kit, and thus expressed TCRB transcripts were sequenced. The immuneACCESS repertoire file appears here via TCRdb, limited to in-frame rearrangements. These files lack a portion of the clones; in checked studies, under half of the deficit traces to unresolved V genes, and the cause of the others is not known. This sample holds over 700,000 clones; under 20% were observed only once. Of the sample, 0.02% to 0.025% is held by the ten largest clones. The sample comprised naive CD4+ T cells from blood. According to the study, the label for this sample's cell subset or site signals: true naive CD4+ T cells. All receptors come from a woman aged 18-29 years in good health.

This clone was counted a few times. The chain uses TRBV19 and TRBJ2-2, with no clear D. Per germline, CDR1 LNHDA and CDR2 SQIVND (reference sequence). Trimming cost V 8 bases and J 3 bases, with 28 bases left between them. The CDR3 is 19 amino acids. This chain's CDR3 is CASSLLGRPRLNYTGELFF. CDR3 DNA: TGTGCCAGTTCCCTCCTGGGCAGACCCCGGTTGAATTACACCGGGGAGCTGTTTTTT.

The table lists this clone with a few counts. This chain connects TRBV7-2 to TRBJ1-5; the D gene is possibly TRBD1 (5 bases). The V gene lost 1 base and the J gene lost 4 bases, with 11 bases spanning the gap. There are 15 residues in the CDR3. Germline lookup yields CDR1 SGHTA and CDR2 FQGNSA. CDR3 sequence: CASSLVGESNQPQHF. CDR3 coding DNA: TGTGCCAGCAGCTTAGTAGGGGAGTCTAATCAGCCCCAGCATTTT.

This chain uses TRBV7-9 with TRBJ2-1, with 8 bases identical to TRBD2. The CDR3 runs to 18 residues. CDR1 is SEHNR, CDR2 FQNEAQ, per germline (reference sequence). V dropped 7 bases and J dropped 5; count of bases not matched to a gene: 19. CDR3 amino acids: CASILRGGGSSTNNEQFF. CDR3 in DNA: TGTGCCAGCATCCTCCGGGGGGGAGGCTCCTCAACGAACAATGAGCAGTTCTTC.

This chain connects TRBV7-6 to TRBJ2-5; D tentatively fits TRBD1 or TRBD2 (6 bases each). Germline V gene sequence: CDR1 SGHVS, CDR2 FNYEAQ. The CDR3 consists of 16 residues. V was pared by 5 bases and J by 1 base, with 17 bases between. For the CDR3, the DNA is TGTGCCAGCAGCCGTCTCGGGGGCAATCTCCAAGAGACCCAGTACTTC. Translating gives CASSRLGGNLQETQYF.

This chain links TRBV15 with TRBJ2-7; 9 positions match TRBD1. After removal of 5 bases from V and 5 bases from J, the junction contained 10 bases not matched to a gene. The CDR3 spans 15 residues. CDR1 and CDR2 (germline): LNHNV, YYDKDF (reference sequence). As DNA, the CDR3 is TGTGCCACCAGCCTACCGGGACAGGGCTTCCACGAGCAGTACTTC. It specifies CATSLPGQGFHEQYF.

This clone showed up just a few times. The CDR3 bases are TGCGCCAGCAGCCAGGATGCTGGCCAGCCCCAGCATTTT. It codes for CASSQDAGQPQHF. The J gene is TRBJ1-5, the V gene TRBV4-3, with D unclear. V lost 3 bases and J lost 7, with 10 bases in between. Germline V gene sequence: CDR1 LGHNA, CDR2 YSLEER. The CDR3 is made up of 13 amino acids.

The CDR3 spells CASSSLQGWSTDTQYF. The CDR3 nucleotides are TGTGCCAGCAGTAGCCTCCAGGGTTGGAGCACAGATACGCAGTATTTT. The chain links TRBV28 to TRBJ2-3; TRBD1 is a possible D gene (5 bases). With 5 bases removed from V and 0 bases from J, the gap between germline ends came to 15 bases. The CDR3 spans 16 residues. CDR1 MDHEN and CDR2 SYDVKM come from the germline V gene.

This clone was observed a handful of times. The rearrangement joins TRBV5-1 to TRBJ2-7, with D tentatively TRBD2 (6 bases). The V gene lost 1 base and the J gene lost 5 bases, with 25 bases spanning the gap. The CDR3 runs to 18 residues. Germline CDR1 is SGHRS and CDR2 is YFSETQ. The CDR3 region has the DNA TGCGCCAGCAGCTTGACCCCGGCGGGGAACCCCAGCTCGAACGAGCAGTACTTC. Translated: CASSLTPAGNPSSNEQYF.

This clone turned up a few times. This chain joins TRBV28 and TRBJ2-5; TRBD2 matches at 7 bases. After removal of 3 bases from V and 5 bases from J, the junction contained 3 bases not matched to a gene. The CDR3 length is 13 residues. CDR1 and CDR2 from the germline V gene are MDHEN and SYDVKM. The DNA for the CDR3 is TGTGCCAGCAGTTTTGGGAGGGTCGAGACCCAGTACTTC. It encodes CASSFGRVETQYF.